Following are 22 T cell receptor beta chains from one sample sequenced in a study of blood T cell repertoires in COVID-19. The method was immunoSEQ multiplex PCR; TCRdb's version includes in-frame clones alone and lacks a portion of them. The table shows roughly 200,000 clones, with 81% occurring only once. The sample taken for sequencing was PBMCs or T cells enriched from blood (not recorded which). The receptors come from a man in his forties or fifties who had recovered from COVID-19.

The chain recombines TRBV5-1 with TRBJ2-1, with 8 positions matching TRBD2. Looked up from germline, CDR1 is SGHRS and CDR2 is YFSETQ. CDR3 length equals 14 residues. The V segment lost 4 bases and the J segment 10 bases; nucleotides outside the gene matches: 10. In nucleotides, the CDR3 is TGCGCCAGCAGCCATCCAACTAGCGGAGCGGAGCAGTTCTTC. Protein: CASSHPTSGAEQFF.

The CDR3, as DNA: TGTGCTAGTGGGGGTAACACCGCAAACGAGGCCTATAATTCACCCCTCCACTTT. It encodes CASGGNTANEAYNSPLHF. The V and J genes are TRBV12-5 and TRBJ1-6; no clear D gene. Looked up from germline, CDR1 is LGHNT and CDR2 is FRNRAP. The V end lost 6 bases, the J end lost 2 bases, and 20 bases lay between the germline ends. The CDR3 covers 18 residues.

This clone was recorded only once. The chain uses TRBV18 and TRBJ2-1; 9 bases fit TRBD2. The CDR3 contains 15 residues. J gave up 4 bases and V 4 bases, and 5 bases lay outside the gene matches. Germline V gene lookup returns CDR1 KGHSH and CDR2 LQKENI. CDR3: CASSLNSGSYNEQFF. The CDR3 coding sequence is TGTGCCAGCTCACTCAATAGCGGGAGTTACAATGAGCAGTTCTTC.

The chain has TRBV6-1 and TRBJ1-6; D may be TRBD1 (5 bases). The CDR3 contains 14 residues. V lost 1 base to trimming and J lost 14 bases, with 15 bases between them. From germline, CDR1 is MNHNS and CDR2 SASEGT. Written as DNA, the CDR3 is TGTGCCAGCAGTGAAGGCCAGGGAAGCTCAGCCCTCCACTTT. Translating it yields CASSEGQGSSALHF.

The genes are TRBV2 and TRBJ2-3, with TRBD2 identical over 10 bases. Trimming cost V 6 bases and J 6 bases; bases outside gene matches: 6. Germline values: CDR1 SNHLY, CDR2 FYNNEI. This CDR3 is built from 14 residues. This chain's CDR3 is CASRASGSVDTQYF. The CDR3 nucleotides read TGTGCCAGCAGGGCTAGCGGGAGCGTCGATACGCAGTATTTT. The variable domain in full, with the rest retrieved from reference TRBV2 and TRBJ2-3, is EPEVTQTPSHQVTQMGQEVILRCVPISNHLYFYWYRQILGQKVEFLVSFYNNEISEKSEIFDDQFSVERPDGSNFTLKIRSTKLEDSAMYFCASRASGSVDTQYFGPGTRLTVL.

V gene TRBV5-1 combines with J gene TRBJ2-2, with 7 bases identical to TRBD1. This CDR3 spans 17 amino acids. J gave up 4 bases and V 4 bases, and 13 bases lay outside the gene matches. CDR1 is SGHRS and CDR2 is YFSETQ in the germline V gene. The CDR3 coding sequence is TGCGCCAGCAGCCCGACAGGGCGAGTAGATCTCACCGGGGAGCTGTTTTTT. Translating it yields CASSPTGRVDLTGELFF.

This clone was seen a single time. V is TRBV19 and J is TRBJ1-1; D is possibly TRBD1 (5 bases). Germline CDR1 and CDR2: LNHDA and SQIVND (reference sequence). The V end lost 4 bases, the J end lost 1 base, and 10 bases lay between the germline ends. CDR3 length equals 14 residues. For the CDR3, the DNA is TGTGCCAGTAGTAACGCAGGGTCGAACACTGAAGCTTTCTTT. This translates into CASSNAGSNTEAFF.

The chain employs TRBV27 and TRBJ2-2, with TRBD2 matching over 11 bases. Trimming took 7 bases from V and 4 from J; bases not matched to a gene: 8. CDR3 size: 16 residues. Germline CDR1 is MNHEY and CDR2 is SMNVEV (reference sequence). The CDR3: CASTLTSGATTGELFF. Here the CDR3 DNA reads TGTGCCAGCACCCTGACTAGCGGGGCGACCACCGGGGAGCTGTTTTTT.

Remarks on this clone: Other DNA sequences in this specimen translate into the identical CDR3. The rearrangement uses TRBV5-1 and TRBJ2-1, with D possibly TRBD2 on 5 matching bases. Per the germline V gene, CDR1 is SGHRS and CDR2 is YFSETQ. The V gene lost 2 bases and the J gene lost 2 bases, with 8 bases spanning the gap. CDR3 length: 14 amino acids. The CDR3 bases are TGCGCCAGCAGCTTTAGAGGGACCTACAATGAGCAGTTCTTC. Its protein is CASSFRGTYNEQFF.

The chain has TRBV19 and TRBJ2-1, with D maybe TRBD2 (6 bases). V lost 5 bases to trimming and J lost 7 bases, with 12 bases between them. CDR3 length: 13 residues. CDR1 and CDR2 from the germline V gene are LNHDA and SQIVND (reference sequence). This chain's CDR3 is CASSVGRSNEQFF. The CDR3, as DNA: TGTGCCAGTAGTGTCGGGAGATCGAATGAGCAGTTCTTC.

The chain employs TRBV4-2 and TRBJ2-1; possible D gene TRBD2, 6 bases. Germline CDR1 LGHNA, CDR2 YNFKEQ. V lost 7 bases and J 7 bases, leaving 20 bases between the germline ends. The CDR3 covers 15 residues. This chain's CDR3 is CASTPSGQLGNEQFF. CDR3 DNA: TGTGCCAGCACCCCCAGCGGGCAATTGGGGAATGAGCAGTTCTTC.

The chain joins TRBV5-1 to TRBJ1-2; 9 bases are a match to TRBD1. The V gene end was trimmed by 0 bases and the J gene end by 8 bases; junction bases not matched to a gene: 5. The CDR3 runs 14 residues. The germline V gene encodes CDR1 SGHRS and CDR2 YFSETQ. CDR3 region: CASSLAVDRGGYTF. CDR3 bases: TGCGCCAGCAGCTTGGCCGTGGACAGGGGAGGCTACACCTTC.

This chain links TRBV9 with TRBJ2-1; no reliable D call. CDR3 length: 13 residues. Germline values: CDR1 SGDLS, CDR2 YYNGEE. The ends were cut back, 4 bases at V and 8 bases at J, with 13 bases in the middle. This CDR3 reads CASSPPMVDEQFF. CDR3 DNA sequence: TGTGCCAGCAGCCCCCCAATGGTAGATGAGCAGTTCTTC. The variable domain in full, with the rest retrieved from reference TRBV9 and TRBJ2-1, is DSGVTQTPKHLITATGQRVTLRCSPRSGDLSVYWYQQSLDQGLQFLIQYYNGEERAKGNILERFSAQQFPDLHSELNLSSLELGDSALYFCASSPPMVDEQFFGPGTRLTVL.

V is TRBV28 and J is TRBJ2-2; TRBD2 agrees at 14 bases. This CDR3 has 16 residues. Germline V gives CDR1 MDHEN, CDR2 SYDVKM. Trimming at V came to 4 bases and at J to 10 bases, leaving 8 bases not matched to a gene. CDR3 bases: TGTGCCAGCAGTTATCCGACTAGCGGGGGGGTGGAGGAGCTGTTTTTT. This sequence encodes CASSYPTSGGVEELFF. The full variable domain, rest sourced from reference TRBV28 and TRBJ2-2, is DVKVTQSSRYLVKRTGEKVFLECVQDMDHENMFWYRQDPGLGLRLIYFSYDVKMKEKGDIPEGYSVSREKKERFSLILESASTNQTSMYLCASSYPTSGGVEELFFGEGSRLTVL.

This clone was recorded at least ten times. The gene calls are TRBV7-3 and TRBJ2-1; perhaps TRBD2 as D (6 bases). Germline-derived CDR1 and CDR2 are SGHTA and FQGTGA. V lost 5 bases and J lost 4, with 18 bases in between. The CDR3 sequence is 16 residues long. CDR3 loop: CASSPEGGHSYNEQFF. For the CDR3, the DNA is TGTGCCAGCAGCCCAGAGGGAGGACACTCGTACAATGAGCAGTTCTTC.

V usage is TRBV7-9 and J usage is TRBJ1-1, with a tentative D call TRBD1 (5 bases). Germline loops: CDR1 SEHNR, CDR2 FQNEAQ (reference sequence). Trimming pared 2 bases from V and 2 bases from J, leaving 12 bases between. This CDR3 has 15 amino acids. CDR3 DNA sequence: TGTGCCAGCAGCTTAAGCCAGGGTTATAACACTGAAGCTTTCTTT. Translated: CASSLSQGYNTEAFF.

The chain links TRBV6-6 to TRBJ1-2; 9 nucleotides align to TRBD1. This CDR3 spans 14 amino acids. V was clipped by 5 bases and J by 4 bases; unmatched bases: 5. Germline CDR1 and CDR2: MNHNY and SVGAGI (reference sequence). The CDR3 is CASSKGQGAYGYTF. The CDR3 bases are TGTGCCAGCAGTAAGGGACAGGGAGCCTATGGCTACACCTTC.

The genes are TRBV6-5 and TRBJ2-1; tentative D call: TRBD2 (5 bases). The CDR3 has 13 residues. Germline V lookup: CDR1 MNHEY, CDR2 SVGAGI. V was trimmed by 8 bases and J by 8 bases, leaving 16 bases between them. The CDR3 sequence: CASERASGDEQFF. CDR3 nucleotides: TGTGCCAGCGAGAGGGCCTCCGGAGATGAGCAGTTCTTC.

The V and J genes are TRBV28 and TRBJ1-1; tentative D call: TRBD1 (6 bases). Germline V CDR1 and CDR2: MDHEN, SYDVKM. The length of the CDR3 is 15 residues. V lost 1 base to trimming and J lost 0 bases, with 9 bases between them. The CDR3 coding sequence is TGTGCCAGCAGTTTATCCGACAGGATGAACACTGAAGCTTTCTTT. This translates into CASSLSDRMNTEAFF.

The rearrangement uses TRBV4-1 and TRBJ1-1, with 8 bases lining up with TRBD1. The trim removed 2 bases at V and 5 bases at J, leaving 10 bases unmatched. The CDR3 covers 16 residues. CDR1 and CDR2 from the germline V gene are MGHRA and YSYEKL. The CDR3 sequence: CASSQIGQGIMTEAFF. CDR3 nucleotides: TGCGCCAGCAGCCAAATCGGACAGGGCATTATGACTGAAGCTTTCTTT.

This clone showed up just once. The chain is built from TRBV27 and TRBJ1-3; D unresolved. The germline V gene has CDR1 MNHEY and CDR2 SMNVEV (reference sequence). With 5 bases removed from V and 0 bases from J, the gap between germline ends came to 5 bases. The CDR3 sequence is 13 residues long. The CDR3 DNA follows: TGTGCCAGCAGTAGGAGCTCTGGAAACACCATATATTTT. Translated, it gives CASSRSSGNTIYF.

This chain uses TRBV3-1 (or the pseudogene TRBV3-2) with TRBJ2-7; 8 positions agree with TRBD1. This CDR3 is 11 amino acids long. V lost 5 bases to trimming and J lost 10 bases; unmatched junction nucleotides: 4. Germline CDR1 is LGHDT and CDR2 is YNNKEL (reference sequence). The CDR3, as DNA: TGTGCCAGCAGCTATACAGGGGGTCAGTACTTC. Translating gives CASSYTGGQYF.